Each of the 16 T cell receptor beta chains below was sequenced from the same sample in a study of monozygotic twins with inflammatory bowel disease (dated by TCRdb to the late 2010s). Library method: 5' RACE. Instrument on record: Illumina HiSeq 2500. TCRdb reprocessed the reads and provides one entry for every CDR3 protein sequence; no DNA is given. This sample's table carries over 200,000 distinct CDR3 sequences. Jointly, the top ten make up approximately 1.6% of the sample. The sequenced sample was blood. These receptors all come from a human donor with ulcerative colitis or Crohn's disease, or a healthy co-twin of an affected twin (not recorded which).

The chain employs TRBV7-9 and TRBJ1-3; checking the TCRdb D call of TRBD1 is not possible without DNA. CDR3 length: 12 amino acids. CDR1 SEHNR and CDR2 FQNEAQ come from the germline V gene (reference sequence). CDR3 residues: CAATGSGNTIYF.

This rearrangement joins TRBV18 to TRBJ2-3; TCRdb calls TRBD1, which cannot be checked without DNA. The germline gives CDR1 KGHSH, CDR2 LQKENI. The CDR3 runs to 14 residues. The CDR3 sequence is CASSARQNTDTQYF.

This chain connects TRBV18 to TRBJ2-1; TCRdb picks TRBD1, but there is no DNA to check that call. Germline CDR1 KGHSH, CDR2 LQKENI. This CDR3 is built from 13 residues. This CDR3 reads CASSPQGFGEQFF.

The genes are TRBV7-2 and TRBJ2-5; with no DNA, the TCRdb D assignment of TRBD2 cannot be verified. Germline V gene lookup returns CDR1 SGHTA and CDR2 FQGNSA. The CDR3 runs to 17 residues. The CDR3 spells CASSFSRASGPQETQYF.

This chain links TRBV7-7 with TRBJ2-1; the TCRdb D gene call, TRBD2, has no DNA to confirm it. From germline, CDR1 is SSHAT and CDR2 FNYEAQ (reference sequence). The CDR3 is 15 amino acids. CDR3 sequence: CASSLDSGGYNEQFF.

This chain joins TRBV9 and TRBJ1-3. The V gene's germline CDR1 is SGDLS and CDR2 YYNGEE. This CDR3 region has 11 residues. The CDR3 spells CASMGGNTIYF.

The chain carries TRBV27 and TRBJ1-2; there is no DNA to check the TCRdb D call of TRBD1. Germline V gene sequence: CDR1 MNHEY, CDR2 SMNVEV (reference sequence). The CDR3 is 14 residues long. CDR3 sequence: CASSLSKDRGGYTF.

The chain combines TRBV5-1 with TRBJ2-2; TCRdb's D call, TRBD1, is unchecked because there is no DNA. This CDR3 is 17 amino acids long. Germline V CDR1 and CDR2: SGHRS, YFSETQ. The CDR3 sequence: CASSLGSGASNTGELFF.

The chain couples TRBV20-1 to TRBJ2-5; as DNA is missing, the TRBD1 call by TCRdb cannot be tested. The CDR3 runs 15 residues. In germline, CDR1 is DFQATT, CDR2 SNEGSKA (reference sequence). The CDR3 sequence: CSARAPYGLRETQYF.

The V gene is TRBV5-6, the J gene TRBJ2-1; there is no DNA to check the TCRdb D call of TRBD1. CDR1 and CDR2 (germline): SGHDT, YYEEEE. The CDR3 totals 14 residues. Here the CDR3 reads CASSLGGGHNEQFF.

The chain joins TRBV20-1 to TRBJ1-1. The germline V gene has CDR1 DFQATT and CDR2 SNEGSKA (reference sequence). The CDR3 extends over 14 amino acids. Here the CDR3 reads CSARSVSQGTEAFF.

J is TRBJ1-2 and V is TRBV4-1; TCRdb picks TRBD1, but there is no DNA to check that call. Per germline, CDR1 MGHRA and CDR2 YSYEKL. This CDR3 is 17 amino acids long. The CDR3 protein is CASSQDRDRGPLLGYTF.

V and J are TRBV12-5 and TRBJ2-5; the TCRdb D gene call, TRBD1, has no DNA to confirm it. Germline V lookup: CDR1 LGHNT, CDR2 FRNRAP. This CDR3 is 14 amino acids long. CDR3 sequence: CASGSGTDQETQYF.

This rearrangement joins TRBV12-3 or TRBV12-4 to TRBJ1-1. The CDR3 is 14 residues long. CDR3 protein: CASSLASKGNEAFF.

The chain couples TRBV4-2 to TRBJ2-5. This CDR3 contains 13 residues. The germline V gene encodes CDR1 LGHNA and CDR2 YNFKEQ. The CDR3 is CASSQPNQETQYF.

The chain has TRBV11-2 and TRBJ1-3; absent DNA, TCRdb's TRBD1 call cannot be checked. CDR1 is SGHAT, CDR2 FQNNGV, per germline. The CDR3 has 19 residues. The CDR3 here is CASSLEHRDRRFSGNTIYF.